Sequencing of this T cell receptor beta chain was carried out in a study of precursors of human CD4 cytotoxic T cells (dated by TCRdb to the late 2010s). Regarding the complete study: In total, CD4+ memory subsets from 14 to 15 donors went into the bulk TCR-seq analysis. TCR-seq analysis of roughly 15 donors yielded TCRalpha and TCRbeta chain sequences (table S7). What the research found in general, with its limitations: Expanded effector clonotypes accounted for a larger share of IL-7Rhigh TEMRA clonotypes than of TEM or TCM clonotypes. Only about 95% of the 14 donors were included in some bulk TCR-seq comparisons, suggesting that not every subset was available for every donor. The authors noted that a human observational design cannot definitively establish the direction of differentiation between precursor and effector cells. Compared with TCM and TEM subsets, the IL-7Rhigh and IL-7R- TEMRA subsets had more restricted TCR repertoires, with lower diversity and more expanded clonotypes.

CDR1 and CDR2 were assigned from the germline V gene as SNHLY and FYNNEI. Cut back by 4 bases and 1 base, the V and J ends lie 11 bases apart. From its cysteine to its phenylalanine, the CDR3 spans 14 amino acids. Only the CDR3 portion is preserved as DNA: 42 bases, with reading frame beginning at the first base. The instrument was an Illumina MiSeq. For the original study's pipeline: The Shannon-Wiener index, computed in VDJtools, was used to measure repertoire diversity. A TCRbeta clonotype counted as expanded if its clonotype frequency was 3 or higher. TCRdb reprocessed the public reads (quality trimming at Q25 with fastp, clone calling with MiXCR) and kept in-frame beta chains. Rows with a matching CDR3 protein are joined into one entry that keeps the most common DNA and genes. TCRdb's processing, not the study's, gives the V and J calls here. The sample table lists about 500 distinct CDR3 sequences, about 15% of them with a count of one. The ten largest clones take up approximately 12% of the sample.

To test for a precursor-effector relationship among CD4 cytotoxic T cells, four sorted CD4+ memory subsets (TCM, TEM, IL-7Rhigh TEMRA, IL-7R- TEMRA) underwent bulk UMI-based TCR sequencing. The cells came from peripheral blood mononuclear cells that had been isolated from human blood. This clonotype is large (0.1 to 1%) in its sample. Its antigen has not been determined. No much larger clone exists at a distance of one base, and base qualities are not known. The sequence was collected from a human donor in good health. Input material: memory CD4+ T cells from blood (PBMCs). The sequence joins TRBV2 to TRBJ2-7; no D segment can be confidently identified. DNA sequence: TGTGCCAGCAGTGGTGGCAGCTTATCCTACGAGCAGTACTTC. The resulting protein is CASSGGSLSYEQYF.